The T cell receptor beta chain under discussion was sequenced for a study of T cells in localized non-small cell lung cancer. Data came from immunoSEQ multiplex PCR; TCRdb stores just in-frame clones and leaves some out. The sample contains about 35,000 clones, about 92% of which appear only once. CDR3 length: 13 residues. Germline-derived CDR1 and CDR2 are MNHEY and SVGAGI. The V gene lost 2 bases and the J gene lost 4 bases, with 8 bases spanning the gap. The sequenced sample was peripheral blood, obtained before any cancer treatment. The source is an older female donor with stage I lung adenocarcinoma. J is TRBJ1-2 and V is TRBV6-5, with D perhaps matching TRBD1 (5 bases). This CDR3 is CASSYRGGYGYTF. As DNA, the CDR3 is TGTGCCAGCAGTTACAGGGGAGGCTATGGCTACACCTTC.